This TCR beta chain emerged from a study of blood T cell repertoires in COVID-19. Study information: The United States, Italy and Spain supplied acute and convalescent COVID-19 samples.

V trimming: 8 bases; J trimming: 4 bases; junction bases outside the gene matches: 8. The CDR3 contains 14 residues. In germline, CDR1 is SGHVS, CDR2 FQNEAQ. This table comes from immunoSEQ multiplex PCR, and its TCRdb copy is limited to in-frame clones, with some not included. The profile covers about 370,000 clones, with around 92% appearing a single time and around 2.8% taken by the ten largest. Patients of the Seattle cohort, enrolled during active infection, were followed longitudinally. This clonotype was sampled from a woman between 25 and 40 years old with COVID-19, enrolled during active disease. Sequencing was carried out using peripheral blood. This chain uses TRBV7-8 with TRBJ1-2; 9 bases fit TRBD1. The CDR3 is CASSTPDRGYGYTF. As DNA, the CDR3 is TGTGCCAGCTCCACGCCGGACAGGGGCTATGGCTACACCTTC. Looking up the rest from reference TRBV7-8 and TRBJ1-2 gives the full variable domain: GAGVSQSPRYKVAKRGQDVALRCDPISGHVSLFWYQQALGQGPEFLTYFQNEAQLDKSGLPSDRFFAERPEGSVSTLKIQRTQQEDSAVYLCASSTPDRGYGYTFGSGTRLTVV.